Presented here are 12 T cell receptor beta chains from one specimen sequenced in a study of blood T cell repertoires in COVID-19. Assay: immunoSEQ multiplex PCR; the TCRdb copy retains only in-frame clones and omits some. This sample has 150,000 or so clones, with approximately 90% found just once. The sample comprised peripheral blood. The receptors come from a woman between 65 and 79 years old with COVID-19, enrolled during active disease.

The rearrangement joins TRBV5-1 to TRBJ2-6; perhaps TRBD1 as D (5 bases). Trimming took off 5 bases at V and 0 bases at J, with 9 bases between the two ends. This CDR3 has 15 amino acids. Germline CDR1 is SGHRS and CDR2 is YFSETQ. Here the CDR3 reads CASSPTVSGANVLTF. CDR3 DNA sequence: TGCGCCAGCAGTCCGACAGTCTCTGGGGCCAACGTCCTGACTTTC.

The chain joins TRBV11-3 to TRBJ1-3, with TRBD1 identical over 8 bases. V was pared by 3 bases and J by 4 bases, with 5 bases of the junction left unmatched. The germline V gene encodes CDR1 SGHNT and CDR2 YENEEA. The CDR3 runs 15 residues. The CDR3: CASSLTGESGNTIYF. DNA of the CDR3: TGTGCCAGCAGCTTGACAGGGGAATCCGGAAACACCATATATTTT.

The chain is built from TRBV15 and TRBJ2-1, with D unresolved. This CDR3 comprises 13 residues. V was clipped by 5 bases and J by 6 bases, with 11 bases between them. Germline lookup yields CDR1 LNHNV and CDR2 YYDKDF (reference sequence). The CDR3 region has the DNA TGTGCCACCAGCCCTTTTTTAGCCAATGAGCAGTTCTTC. Encoded protein: CATSPFLANEQFF.

This clone came up once. J is TRBJ2-7 and V is TRBV10-2; no clear D. Germline V gene lookup returns CDR1 WSHSY and CDR2 SAAADI. Between the trimmed V and J ends, which lost 5 bases and 7 bases, there was a span of 9 bases. CDR3 length: 11 amino acids. CDR3: CASSSALEQYF. In DNA, the CDR3 is TGCGCCAGCAGTTCTGCGTTGGAGCAGTACTTC.

The genes are TRBV9 and TRBJ1-3, with TRBD1 matching over 10 bases. The CDR3 consists of 15 residues. The germline gives CDR1 SGDLS, CDR2 YYNGEE. Trimming removed 3 bases from V and 8 bases from J; junction bases left unmatched: 8. CDR3 sequence: CASSAGRDRGYTIYF. DNA for the CDR3: TGTGCCAGCAGCGCCGGCCGGGACAGGGGATACACCATATATTTT.

This clone was recorded a few times. This rearrangement joins TRBV6-2 or TRBV6-3 to TRBJ1-6; no firm D call. The ends were cut back, 6 bases at V and 6 bases at J, with 12 bases in the middle. Germline CDR1 is MNHEY and CDR2 is SVGEGT. The CDR3 runs to 14 residues. The chain's CDR3 is CASSPGSGNSPLHF. The CDR3 DNA reads as TGTGCCAGCAGCCCCGGTTCCGGTAATTCACCCCTCCACTTT.

The V gene is TRBV18, the J gene TRBJ1-5, with 7 bases matching TRBD1. J was trimmed by 5 bases and V by 6 bases; bases with no gene match: 7. This CDR3 is 14 amino acids long. CDR1 KGHSH and CDR2 LQKENI come from the germline V gene. This CDR3 reads CASSASGTDQPQHF. CDR3 nucleotides: TGTGCCAGCTCGGCTAGCGGGACAGATCAGCCCCAGCATTTT.

The V and J genes are TRBV4-2 and TRBJ2-7, with D perhaps TRBD2 (6 bases). CDR1 is LGHNA and CDR2 is YNFKEQ in the germline V gene. The CDR3 is 15 amino acids. V lost 4 bases and J lost 6, with 19 bases in between. DNA for the CDR3: TGTGCCAGCAGCCCTTCTGGGACTCCGTTCTCCGAGCAGTACTTC. Translating it yields CASSPSGTPFSEQYF.

The chain links TRBV6-7 to TRBJ2-7, with a tentative D call TRBD1 (5 bases). TRBV6-7 is sorted into the ORF group, with uncertain function. The CDR3 runs 15 residues. The V gene lost 1 base and the J gene lost 3 bases, with 13 bases spanning the gap. The CDR3 region is CASSYWGWTHYEQYF. In DNA form, the CDR3 reads TGTGCCAGCAGTTACTGGGGTTGGACACACTACGAGCAGTACTTC.

The chain is built from TRBV28 and TRBJ2-7; D unresolved. The V end was cut by 2 bases, the J end by 7 bases, with 6 bases between. Germline loops: CDR1 MDHEN, CDR2 SYDVKM. This CDR3 contains 11 residues. Here the CDR3 DNA reads TGTGCCAGCAGTTTAATGCAGGAGCAGTACTTC. It specifies CASSLMQEQYF.

The rearrangement links TRBV25-1 to TRBJ1-1, with D possibly being TRBD1 (6 bases). Trimming removed 1 base from V and 6 bases from J, with 15 bases in between. The CDR3 runs 15 residues. Germline values: CDR1 MGHDK, CDR2 SYGVNS. Here the CDR3 DNA reads TGTGCCAGCAGTGAATGGGGCAGGGGTAGCTCTGAAGCTTTCTTT. It is translated as CASSEWGRGSSEAFF.

This clone was picked up one time. This chain joins TRBV7-9 and TRBJ2-3; 15 bases are a match to TRBD2. V lost 5 bases, J lost 6 bases, and 3 bases stayed unmatched. The germline gives CDR1 SEHNR, CDR2 FQNEAQ (reference sequence). The CDR3 has 15 residues. The CDR3 region is CASSRTSGGADTQYF. The CDR3 nucleotides read TGTGCCAGCAGCCGGACTAGCGGGGGGGCCGATACGCAGTATTTT.